This section outlines one T cell receptor beta chain sequence together with its context. This entry belongs to a study of control samples from healthy donors and cancer patients. Here immunoSEQ multiplex PCR was the method, and the copy in TCRdb shows in-frame clones only, minus some. Here the sample spans about 63,000 clones, almost 85% being singletons. CDR3 length equals 15 residues. Trimming removed 7 bases at V and 0 bases at J, with 13 bases between. Germline V gives CDR1 SGHKS, CDR2 YYEKEE (reference sequence). The sequenced material came from blood. The sequence derives from a man aged 35-49 years in good health. This chain joins TRBV5-5 and TRBJ1-4; no clear D. This chain's CDR3 is CASGLGSATNEKLFF. As DNA, the CDR3 is TGTGCCAGCGGACTAGGCAGTGCAACTAATGAAAAACTGTTTTTT.